The clone carrying this T cell receptor (beta chain) has only a few counts. Its matching antigen is unknown. The source of the sample is a study of CD8 T cells in ankylosing spondylitis. Quantitative 5'-RACE with molecular barcodes generated TCR beta libraries. Each CDR3 protein gets one entry after TCRdb re-called the 5' RACE reads with MiXCR. The table has about 800,000 distinct CDR3 sequences, roughly 10% seen once. Study-level findings and limits: Reportedly, disease-linked clones are significantly enriched in ankylosing spondylitis patients' matched synovial fluid. A motif of eight highly homologous TCR beta variants was seen as apparently characteristic of ankylosing spondylitis blood. Disease-linked clones, CD8+, were relatively rare in peripheral blood. In synovial fluid and blood from reactive arthritis, some motif variants were previously reported.

Looked up from germline, CDR1 is DFQATT and CDR2 is SNEGSKA (reference sequence). V lost 4 bases to trimming and J lost 2 bases, with 7 bases between them. This CDR3 is 12 amino acids long. The sample was blood, either unsorted or a sorted T cell fraction (not recorded which). The J gene is TRBJ2-3, the V gene TRBV20-1; D gene unclear. This sequence originates from a male donor with ankylosing spondylitis. The CDR3 sequence is CSATVDTDTQYF. DNA for the CDR3: TGCAGTGCTACAGTAGACACAGATACGCAGTATTTT.